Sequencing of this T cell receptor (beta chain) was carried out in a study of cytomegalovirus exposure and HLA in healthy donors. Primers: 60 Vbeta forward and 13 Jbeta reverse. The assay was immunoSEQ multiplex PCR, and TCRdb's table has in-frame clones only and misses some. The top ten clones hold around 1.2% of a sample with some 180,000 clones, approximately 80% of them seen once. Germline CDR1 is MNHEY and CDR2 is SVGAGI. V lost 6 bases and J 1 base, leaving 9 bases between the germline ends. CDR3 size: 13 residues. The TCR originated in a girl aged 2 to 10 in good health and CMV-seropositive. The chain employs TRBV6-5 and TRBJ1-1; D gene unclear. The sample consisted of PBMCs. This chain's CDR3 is CASSIQRNTEAFF. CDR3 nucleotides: TGTGCCAGCAGCATACAGAGGAACACTGAAGCTTTCTTT.